The rows below give T cell receptor beta chains drawn from one sample of a study of vaccination and CD4 T cells after COVID-19. One entry per CDR3 protein, called by TCRdb with MiXCR from the PCR reads. This sample has some 10,000 distinct CDR3 sequences, with roughly 53% found just once. These receptors' antigens are unknown. The specimen sequenced was CD4+ T cells from blood, cultured in vitro. The source of these receptors is a human donor who had recovered from COVID-19. The CDR3 runs from the conserved cysteine through the conserved F or W. A D gene is named only where the DNA matches it firmly. Rows may omit the clone size; those that give it use once, few, many or a size class.

16	TRBJ2-3	TRBV20-1	TRBD1	few	CSALWDGTASTDTQYF	TGCAGTGCTCTATGGGACGGGACAGCTAGCACAGATACGCAGTATTTT
16	TRBJ1-5	TRBV20-1	NA	NA	CSAISGKAGSNQPQHF	TGCAGTGCTATCTCGGGGAAGGCGGGGAGCAATCAGCCCCAGCATTTT
17	TRBJ2-7	TRBV20-1	NA	NA	CSARDGSGGFFTYEQYF	TGCAGTGCTAGAGATGGCAGTGGTGGGTTCTTCACCTACGAGCAGTACTTC
15	TRBJ2-5	TRBV7-8	TRBD2	few	CASSPGLAGVWTQYF	TGTGCCAGCAGCCCGGGACTAGCAGGGGTATGGACCCAGTACTTC
14	TRBJ2-3	TRBV10-3	TRBD1	NA	CAISGTGGTDTQYF	TGTGCCATCAGTGGGACAGGGGGCACAGATACGCAGTATTTT
13	TRBJ1-5	TRBV6-1	NA	few	CASSERAGQPQHF	TGTGCCAGCAGTGAAAGAGCTGGTCAGCCCCAGCATTTT
14	TRBJ2-3	TRBV10-1	NA	NA	CASSELVGPDTQYF	TGCGCCAGCAGTGAGCTTGTAGGGCCTGATACGCAGTATTTT
18	TRBJ2-7	TRBV21-1	NA	NA	CASSKRGRTSGREDEQYF	TGTGCCAGCAGCAAAAGAGGACGGACTAGCGGGAGAGAGGACGAGCAGTACTTC
15	TRBJ1-6	TRBV12-3/TRBV12-4	NA	NA	CASSFGGVGNSPLHF	TGTGCCAGCAGTTTCGGAGGGGTAGGTAATTCACCCCTCCACTTT
13	TRBJ2-7	TRBV7-9	NA	NA	CASSLENPYEQYF	TGTGCCAGCAGCTTAGAGAACCCCTACGAGCAGTACTTC
17	TRBJ2-2	TRBV6-5	NA	NA	CASSYSNTGASTGELFF	TGTGCCAGCAGTTACTCGAACACGGGAGCGAGCACCGGGGAGCTGTTTTTT
13	TRBJ2-7	TRBV20-1	TRBD2	NA	CSARSGGNYEQYF	TGCAGTGCCAGAAGCGGGGGGAACTACGAGCAGTACTTC
20	TRBJ2-3	TRBV4-1	TRBD1	NA	CASSQEGQGRLGSSTDTQYF	TGCGCCAGCAGCCAAGAAGGACAGGGGCGATTAGGGTCGAGCACAGATACGCAGTATTTT
16	TRBJ2-2	TRBV15	TRBD2	few	CATSRGRLAKAGELFF	TGTGCCACCAGCAGAGGGCGACTAGCGAAGGCCGGGGAGCTGTTTTTT
12	TRBJ2-6	TRBV6-1	NA	NA	CASKSGANVLTF	TGTGCCAGCAAGTCCGGGGCCAACGTCCTGACTTTC
16	TRBJ1-2	TRBV28	TRBD1	NA	CASSITGTGGRYGYTF	TGTGCCAGCAGTATAACCGGGACAGGGGGCCGCTATGGCTACACCTTC
16	TRBJ2-1	TRBV20-1	NA	NA	CSAPMFGGVGKNEQFF	TGCAGTGCTCCCATGTTTGGGGGAGTGGGTAAGAATGAGCAGTTCTTC
14	TRBJ1-1	TRBV6-1	NA	few	CASSEAAGTTEAFF	TGTGCCAGCAGTGAAGCGGCGGGTACCACTGAAGCTTTCTTT
15	TRBJ1-5	TRBV6-5	NA	NA	CASSSVLGTNQPQHF	TGTGCCAGCAGTTCAGTCTTAGGGACCAATCAGCCCCAGCATTTT
15	TRBJ1-5	TRBV6-2/TRBV6-3	TRBD1	few	CASSPPGTGYQPQHF	TGTGCCAGCAGTCCGCCCGGGACAGGGTACCAGCCCCAGCATTTT
11	TRBJ2-2	TRBV2	NA	NA	CASVEAGELFF	TGTGCCAGCGTAGAGGCCGGGGAGCTGTTTTTT
14	TRBJ2-7	TRBV10-2	TRBD1	NA	CASSRQGPPYEQYF	TGCGCCAGCAGTCGACAGGGACCCCCCTACGAGCAGTACTTC
13	TRBJ1-2	TRBV7-9	NA	NA	CASSQGRVYGYTF	TGTGCCAGCAGCCAAGGACGGGTCTATGGCTACACCTTC
15	TRBJ1-5	TRBV5-1	NA	NA	CASSLVAGNNQPQHF	TGCGCCAGCAGCTTGGTGGCAGGAAACAATCAGCCCCAGCATTTT
12	TRBJ2-2	TRBV21-1	NA	NA	CASIQGTGELFF	TGTGCCAGCATTCAAGGCACCGGGGAGCTGTTTTTT
17	TRBJ1-2	TRBV7-9	TRBD1	NA	CASSSPGTGTTNYGYTF	TGTGCCAGCAGCTCCCCCGGGACAGGTACTACTAACTATGGCTACACCTTC
18	TRBJ2-7	TRBV9	TRBD1	NA	CASSVENWGGQGVYEQYF	TGTGCCAGCAGCGTAGAGAACTGGGGGGGACAGGGTGTCTACGAGCAGTACTTC
13	TRBJ1-1	TRBV19	NA	NA	CASSYRRNTEAFF	TGTGCCAGTAGTTACAGGAGGAACACTGAAGCTTTCTTT
15	TRBJ2-1	TRBV20-1	TRBD2	NA	CSAPMGLARNNEQFF	TGCAGTGCCCCTATGGGACTAGCGAGGAACAATGAGCAGTTCTTC
15	TRBJ2-2	TRBV6-1	TRBD1	few	CASSERGQHTGELFF	TGTGCCAGCAGTGAAAGGGGACAGCACACCGGGGAGCTGTTTTTT
13	TRBJ1-2	TRBV25-1	NA	NA	CASSRGGSYGYTF	TGTGCCAGCAGTCGGGGGGGTTCCTATGGCTACACCTTC
15	TRBJ2-3	TRBV28	TRBD2	NA	CASSLLAGYTDTQYF	TGTGCCAGCAGTTTACTAGCGGGGTACACAGATACGCAGTATTTT
15	TRBJ2-2	TRBV20-1	NA	few	CSASRGRTNTGELFF	TGCAGTGCTAGTAGGGGCCGCACGAACACCGGGGAGCTGTTTTTT
15	TRBJ1-5	TRBV24-1	TRBD1	few	CATRWTGNGNQPQHF	TGTGCCACCAGATGGACAGGGAATGGCAATCAGCCCCAGCATTTT
13	TRBJ1-5	TRBV30	NA	few	CAWNPGVGQPQHF	TGTGCCTGGAACCCAGGGGTTGGTCAGCCCCAGCATTTT
19	TRBJ2-7	TRBV11-2	TRBD2	few	CASSLDKGKGIAGSYEQYF	TGTGCCAGCAGCTTAGATAAAGGGAAAGGGATAGCGGGCTCCTACGAGCAGTACTTT
15	TRBJ2-3	TRBV5-1	TRBD2	few	CASSTTSGRRDTQYF	TGCGCCAGCTCCACTACTAGCGGGAGAAGAGATACGCAGTATTTT
15	TRBJ1-1	TRBV18	NA	NA	CASSLEIGENTEAFF	TGTGCCAGCTCCCTGGAAATCGGGGAGAACACTGAAGCTTTCTTT
13	TRBJ2-5	TRBV25-1	NA	NA	CASVGIVGKTQYF	TGTGCCAGCGTTGGTATTGTGGGGAAGACCCAGTACTTC
14	TRBJ1-5	TRBV20-1	TRBD1	few	CSARRTGDEMTQHF	TGCAGTGCTAGACGGACAGGGGATGAGATGACCCAGCATTTT
16	TRBJ2-5	TRBV20-1	TRBD1	NA	CSAAGTGAARQETQYF	TGCAGTGCTGCCGGGACAGGGGCCGCCCGTCAAGAGACCCAGTACTTC
14	TRBJ1-2	TRBV2	NA	NA	CASSGLQGNYGYTF	TGTGCCAGCAGCGGCTTACAGGGTAACTATGGCTACACCTTC
11	TRBJ2-7	TRBV7-3	NA	NA	CASSQSFEQYF	TGTGCCAGCAGCCAGTCTTTCGAGCAGTACTTC
13	TRBJ2-5	TRBV6-1	NA	NA	CASSGLNLETQYF	TGTGCCAGCAGTGGTCTCAACCTGGAGACCCAGTACTTC
14	TRBJ1-4	TRBV28	NA	NA	CASSSPASGEKLFF	TGTGCCAGCAGTTCCCCGGCCTCCGGGGAAAAACTGTTTTTT
12	TRBJ1-6	TRBV25-1	TRBD1	NA	CATRDSNSPLHF	TGTGCCACCAGGGACAGCAATTCACCCCTCCACTTT
14	TRBJ2-1	TRBV20-1	TRBD2	NA	CSAHSGRKGNEQFF	TGCAGTGCTCATAGCGGGAGAAAGGGCAATGAGCAGTTCTTC
11	TRBJ2-7	TRBV11-3	NA	NA	CASSLGHEQYF	TGTGCCAGCAGCTTAGGTCATGAGCAGTACTTC
17	TRBJ2-7	TRBV20-1	TRBD2	NA	CSAEGETSGSHSYEQYF	TGCAGTGCTGAAGGCGAGACTAGCGGGAGCCACTCCTACGAGCAGTACTTC
13	TRBJ2-7	TRBV7-3	NA	few	CASSLRGGYEQYF	TGTGCCAGCAGCTTGAGAGGGGGCTACGAGCAGTACTTC
13	TRBJ1-1	TRBV7-9	NA	once	CASSLGGATGAFF	TGTGCCAGCAGCTTGGGGGGCGCGACAGGAGCTTTCTTT
13	TRBJ2-5	TRBV6-1	TRBD1	NA	CASSIWTGETQYF	TGTGCCAGCAGTATCTGGACAGGGGAGACCCAGTACTTC
16	TRBJ2-5	TRBV7-2	TRBD2	NA	CASSLRATGGKETQYF	TGTGCCAGCAGCTTACGGGCTACGGGGGGTAAAGAGACCCAGTACTTC
14	TRBJ1-5	TRBV20-1	NA	NA	CSATNWGSNQPQHF	TGCAGTGCTACAAACTGGGGTAGCAATCAGCCCCAGCATTTT
15	TRBJ2-3	TRBV2	NA	few	CASSASSSKGDTQYF	TGTGCCAGCAGTGCCAGTTCTAGCAAGGGAGATACGCAGTATTTT
15	TRBJ2-1	TRBV7-2	TRBD2	NA	CASSLTSGYYNEQFF	TGTGCCAGCAGCTTGACTAGCGGGTACTACAATGAGCAGTTCTTC
14	TRBJ1-3	TRBV20-1	NA	few	CSARGAGAGNTIYF	TGCAGTGCTAGGGGTGCAGGTGCTGGAAACACCATATATTTT
15	TRBJ2-1	TRBV10-1	TRBD2	NA	CAGRATSGRVDEQFF	TGCGCCGGCCGGGCGACTAGCGGGAGGGTCGATGAGCAGTTCTTC
16	TRBJ2-3	TRBV20-1	NA	few	CSATTPWGYSTDTQYF	TGCAGTGCTACCACACCCTGGGGGTACTCCACAGATACGCAGTATTTT